The rows below give T cell receptor beta chains drawn from one sample of a study of T-cell memory formation after mild COVID-19. TCRdb used MiXCR to reprocess the 5' RACE reads, holding one entry per CDR3 protein. The sample lists around 99,000 distinct CDR3 sequences; approximately 14% were seen once. The sequenced sample consisted of PBMCs or a T cell subset sorted from them (not recorded which). Receptors were obtained from a man aged 18 to 29 who had mild COVID-19 (a few samples of this study predate the infection). Cell type and time point are not known. Both conserved end residues are part of each CDR3. Each record gives: J gene, V gene, D gene, clone size, CDR3 protein, CDR3 DNA. The D gene is left open where the match is weak. Clone size, where shown, is once, few, many, or a class for clones that have expanded.

>TRBJ1-5|TRBV4-1|-|many
CASSPPSLNQPQHF
TGCGCCAGCAGCCCCCCGAGCCTAAATCAGCCCCAGCATTTT
>TRBJ2-1|TRBV6-2/TRBV6-3|TRBD2|few
CASSYSKSLAGGHNEQFF
TGTGCCAGCAGTTACTCAAAGTCACTAGCGGGGGGACACAATGAGCAGTTCTTC
>TRBJ2-1|TRBV20-1|-|-
CSATREPQFF
TGCAGTGCGACCCGGGAGCCGCAGTTCTTC
>TRBJ2-1|TRBV9|-|-
CASSVTSSSYNEQFF
TGTGCCAGCAGCGTAACTAGCAGCTCCTACAATGAGCAGTTCTTC
>TRBJ2-7|TRBV6-5|-|many
CASSPGRGKYEQYF
TGTGCCAGCAGCCCGGGAAGGGGGAAGTACGAGCAGTACTTC
>TRBJ1-1|TRBV19|-|few
CASDQGTEAFF
TGTGCCAGCGACCAGGGGACAGAAGCTTTCTTT
>TRBJ2-2|TRBV6-2/TRBV6-3|-|many
CASTPGNTGELFF
TGTGCCAGCACCCCGGGGAACACCGGGGAGCTGTTTTTT
>TRBJ2-3|TRBV6-2/TRBV6-3|-|few
CASSLMRATGGTDTQYF
TGTGCCAGCAGTCTTATGCGAGCGACAGGAGGCACAGATACGCAGTATTTT
>TRBJ1-2|TRBV30|-|few
CAWSVLVGYTF
TGTGCCTGGAGTGTATTAGTAGGATACACCTTC
>TRBJ2-5|TRBV6-5|TRBD2|few
CASSYSIAGGVAEETQYF
TGTGCCAGCAGTTACTCGATTGCGGGGGGGGTAGCCGAAGAGACCCAGTACTTC
>TRBJ2-3|TRBV7-7|-|many
CASSSSLGDTQYF
TGTGCTAGCAGCTCCTCTTTGGGGGATACGCAGTATTTT
>TRBJ2-1|TRBV7-3|-|many
CASSLGGNSYNEQFF
TGTGCCAGCAGCTTAGGGGGGAACTCCTACAATGAGCAGTTCTTC
>TRBJ2-7|TRBV20-1|TRBD2|many
CSADSGGAASSSYEQYF
TGCAGTGCCGATAGCGGGGGGGCCGCGTCTTCCTCCTACGAGCAGTACTTC
>TRBJ2-1|TRBV4-3|-|many
CASSQGAATYNEQFF
TGCGCCAGCAGCCAAGGCGCGGCCACCTACAATGAGCAGTTCTTC
>TRBJ2-7|TRBV5-1|-|-
CASSTGTRYEKYF
TGCGCCAGCAGCACCGGGACACGGTACGAGAAGTACTTC
>TRBJ2-7|TRBV7-9|TRBD1|many
CASKRLEDRNYEQYF
TGTGCCAGCAAACGTCTCGAGGACAGGAACTACGAGCAGTACTTC